One sample yielded the 7 T cell receptor beta chains listed below, sequenced in a study of cytomegalovirus exposure and HLA in healthy donors. The PCR used 60 Vbeta and 13 Jbeta primers. Assay used: immunoSEQ multiplex PCR; TCRdb lists only in-frame clones, some missing. This sample contains around 100,000 clones. Source material: PBMCs. These receptors were taken from a man aged 40-49 years in good health and CMV-seronegative.

This chain joins TRBV5-6 and TRBJ2-3; no reliable D call. V lost 4 bases, J lost 7 bases, and 7 bases lay in between. CDR1 SGHDT and CDR2 YYEEEE come from the germline V gene. The CDR3 extends over 11 amino acids. The CDR3 region is CASSRQNTQYF. In DNA, the CDR3 is TGTGCCAGCAGCCGACAAAATACGCAGTATTTT.

The chain is built from TRBV7-9 and TRBJ2-7, with a possible D match to TRBD2 (5 bases). Germline V CDR1 and CDR2: SEHNR, FQNEAQ (reference sequence). With 2 bases removed from V and 2 bases from J, the gap between germline ends came to 16 bases. The CDR3 is 16 residues long. The CDR3 loop reads CASSLTVGKLPYEQYF. The CDR3 DNA reads TGTGCCAGCAGCTTAACGGTCGGGAAACTTCCCTACGAGCAGTACTTC. Full variable domain (missing parts from reference TRBV7-9 and TRBJ2-7): DTGVSQNPRHKITKRGQNVTFRCDPISEHNRLYWYRQTLGQGPEFLTYFQNEAQLEKSRLLSDRFSAERPKGSFSTLEIQRTEQGDSAMYLCASSLTVGKLPYEQYFGPGTRLTVT.

This sequence joins TRBV7-2 and TRBJ2-3; TRBD1 matches at 7 bases. Germline lookup yields CDR1 SGHTA and CDR2 FQGNSA. The V segment lost 5 bases and the J segment 2 bases; nucleotides outside the gene matches: 1. This CDR3 region has 13 residues. As DNA, the CDR3 is TGTGCCAGCAGCGAGGGGGCCACAGATACGCAGTATTTT. Translated: CASSEGATDTQYF.

The chain recombines TRBV27 with TRBJ2-1, with 11 bases matching TRBD2. The CDR3 covers 16 residues. Germline CDR1 reads MNHEY; CDR2 reads SMNVEV (reference sequence). With V trimmed by 6 bases and J by 6 bases, 10 bases remained unmatched. The DNA of the CDR3 is TGTGCCAGCAGCAAAATAGCGGGAGGGCCTGTCAATGAGCAGTTCTTC. This translates into CASSKIAGGPVNEQFF.

This chain links TRBV18 with TRBJ2-7; the D gene is possibly TRBD1 (6 bases). This CDR3 region has 15 residues. V lost 0 bases and J lost 2, with 11 bases in between. The germline gives CDR1 KGHSH, CDR2 LQKENI. CDR3 in amino acids: CASSPPVRTAYEQYF. In DNA form, the CDR3 reads TGTGCCAGCTCACCACCTGTGCGGACAGCCTACGAGCAGTACTTC.

This CDR3 is CASTRAGGNEQFF. In DNA, the CDR3 is TGCGCCAGCACCCGGGCTGGAGGCAATGAGCAGTTCTTC. This chain uses TRBV5-1 with TRBJ2-1; tentative D call: TRBD2 (5 bases). Trimming stripped 6 bases from V and 6 bases from J, with 13 bases between. Germline CDR1 reads SGHRS; CDR2 reads YFSETQ. The CDR3 has 13 amino acids.

V gene TRBV29-1 combines with J gene TRBJ1-2; 7 bases map to TRBD1. J gave up 4 bases and V 2 bases, and 1 base lay outside the gene matches. This CDR3 is built from 12 residues. Germline loops: CDR1 SQVTM, CDR2 ANQGSEA. DNA for the CDR3: TGCAGCGTTGAAAACAGGGGCTATGGCTACACCTTC. Its protein product is CSVENRGYGYTF.